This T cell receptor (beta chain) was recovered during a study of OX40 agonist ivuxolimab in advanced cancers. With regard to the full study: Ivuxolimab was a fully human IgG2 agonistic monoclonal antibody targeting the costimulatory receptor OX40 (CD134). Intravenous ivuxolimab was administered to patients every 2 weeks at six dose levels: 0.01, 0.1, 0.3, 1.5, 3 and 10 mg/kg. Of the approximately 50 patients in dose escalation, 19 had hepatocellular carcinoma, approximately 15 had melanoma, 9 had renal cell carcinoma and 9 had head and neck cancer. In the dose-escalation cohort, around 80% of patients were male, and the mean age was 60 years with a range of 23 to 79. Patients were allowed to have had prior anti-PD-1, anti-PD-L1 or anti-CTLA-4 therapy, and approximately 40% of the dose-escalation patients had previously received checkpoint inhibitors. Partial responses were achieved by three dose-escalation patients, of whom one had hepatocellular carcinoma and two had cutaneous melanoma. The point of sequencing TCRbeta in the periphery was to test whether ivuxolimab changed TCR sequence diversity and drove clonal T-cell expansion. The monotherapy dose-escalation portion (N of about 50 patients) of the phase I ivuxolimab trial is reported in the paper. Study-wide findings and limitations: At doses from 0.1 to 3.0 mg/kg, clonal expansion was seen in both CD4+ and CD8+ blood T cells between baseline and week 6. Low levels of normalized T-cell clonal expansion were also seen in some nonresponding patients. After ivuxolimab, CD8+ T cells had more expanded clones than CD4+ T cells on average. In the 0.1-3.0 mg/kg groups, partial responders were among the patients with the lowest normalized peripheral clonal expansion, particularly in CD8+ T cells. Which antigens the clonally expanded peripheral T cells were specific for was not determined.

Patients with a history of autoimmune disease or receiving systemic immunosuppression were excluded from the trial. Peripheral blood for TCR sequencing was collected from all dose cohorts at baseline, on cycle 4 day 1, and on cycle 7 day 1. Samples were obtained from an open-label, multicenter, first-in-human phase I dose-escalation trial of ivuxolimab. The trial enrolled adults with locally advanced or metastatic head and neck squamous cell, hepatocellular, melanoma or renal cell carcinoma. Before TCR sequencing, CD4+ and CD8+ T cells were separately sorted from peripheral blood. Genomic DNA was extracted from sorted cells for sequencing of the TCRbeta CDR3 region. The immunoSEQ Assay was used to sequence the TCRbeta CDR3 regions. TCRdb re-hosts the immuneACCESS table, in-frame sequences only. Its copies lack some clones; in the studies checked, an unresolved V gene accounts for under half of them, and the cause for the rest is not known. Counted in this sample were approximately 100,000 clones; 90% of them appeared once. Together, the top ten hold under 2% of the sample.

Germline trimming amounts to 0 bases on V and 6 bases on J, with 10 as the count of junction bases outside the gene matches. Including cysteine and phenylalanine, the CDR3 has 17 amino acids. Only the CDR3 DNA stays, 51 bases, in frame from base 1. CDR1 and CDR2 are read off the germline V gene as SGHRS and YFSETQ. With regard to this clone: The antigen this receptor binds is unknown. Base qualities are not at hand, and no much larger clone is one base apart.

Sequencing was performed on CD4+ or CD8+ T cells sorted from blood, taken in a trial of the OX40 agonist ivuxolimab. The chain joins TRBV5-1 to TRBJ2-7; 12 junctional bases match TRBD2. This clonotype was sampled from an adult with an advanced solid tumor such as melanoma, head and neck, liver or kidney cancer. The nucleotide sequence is TGCGCCAGCAGCTTGGGACTAGCGGGAGTGGGCTCTCTCGAGCAGTACTTC. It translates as CASSLGLAGVGSLEQYF.